The clone carrying this T cell receptor (beta chain) was detected only a few times. Its antigen is unidentified. Losses at the gene ends were 5 bases for V and 1 base for J; bases not matched to a gene: 0. The CDR3 loop spans 14 amino acids. The germline V gene has CDR1 SEHNR and CDR2 FQNEAQ (reference sequence). The data belong to a study of T cell responses to AZD1222 COVID-19 vaccine. Findings and caveats of the study: Most donors were white British and more were female, and clonal diversity was possibly underestimated.

Profiling relied on immunoSEQ multiplex PCR, and the TCRdb table lists in-frame clones only, not all of them. The sample has some 200,000 clones; approximately 92% are singletons. The chain is built from TRBV7-9 and TRBJ1-4, with 8 bases lining up with TRBD1. The sequencing used peripheral blood, collected on day 0 of AZD1222 vaccination. The TCR comes from an adult in good health. CDR3 residues: CASSGQGTNEKLFF. The CDR3 DNA reads as TGTGCCAGCAGCGGACAGGGAACTAATGAAAAACTGTTTTTT.